Listed below are T cell receptor beta chains from one sample, sequenced in a study of T-cell reconstitution after alpha-beta-depleted transplantation in children. TCRdb re-analysed the PCR reads in MiXCR, keeping a single row per CDR3 protein. The sample contains 700,000 to 950,000 distinct CDR3 sequences, approximately 15% of which appear only once. Sequencing used PBMCs, mostly from graft donor cells, obtained 360 days after TCRalphabeta/CD19-depleted stem cell transplant. The receptors shown here come from a male patient aged 5 to 17 who had a stem cell transplant for acute lymphoblastic leukemia, so the T cells may come from the graft donor. CDR3s include the opening cysteine and the closing phenylalanine or tryptophan. The D gene is left open where the match is weak. A row's size may be missing; if present it is once, few, many or a size class.

V	D	J	size	DNA	CDR3
TRBV7-6	.	TRBJ1-1	.	TGTGCCAGCAGCTTAGGGTCCCCATTGAACACTGAAGCTTTCTTT	CASSLGSPLNTEAFF
TRBV11-1	.	TRBJ1-1	.	TGTGCCAGCAGCTCCTTCAGGACAGCTGTGAACACTGAAGCTTTCTTT	CASSSFRTAVNTEAFF
TRBV29-1	.	TRBJ2-2	few	TGCAGCGTCTCAGGGTTATTTCTTCCTTATAACACCGGGGAGCTGTTTTTT	CSVSGLFLPYNTGELFF
TRBV5-5	.	TRBJ2-2	few	TGTGCCAGCAGCACCCTTACTCCGAACACCGGGGAGCTGTTTTTT	CASSTLTPNTGELFF
TRBV7-9	.	TRBJ1-1	few	TGTGCCAGCAGCTCCCCCCCGGGGGCGGGGATGAACACTGAAGCTTTCTTT	CASSSPPGAGMNTEAFF
TRBV10-3	TRBD2	TRBJ2-5	.	TGTGCCATCAGTAAGGGACTAGCGGGAGGGTATGGCCGGGAGACCCAGTACTTC	CAISKGLAGGYGRETQYF
TRBV7-8	.	TRBJ2-7	many	TGTGCCAGCAGCTTAGCGGGCTGGGCGGGACAGTACTTC	CASSLAGWAGQYF
TRBV14	TRBD2	TRBJ2-1	.	TGTGCCAGCAGTCCCAGGGAGGGGATCTCCTACAATGAGCAGTTCTTC	CASSPREGISYNEQFF
TRBV12-3/TRBV12-4	.	TRBJ2-7	many	TGTGCCAGCAGTTTCCCTCTCCCGGGGTTTGGCGAGCAGTACTTC	CASSFPLPGFGEQYF
TRBV10-3	.	TRBJ2-1	many	TGTGCCATCAGTGAGTCGTACGTGGAGAATGAGCAGTTCTTC	CAISESYVENEQFF
TRBV20-1	.	TRBJ1-1	few	TGCAGTGCTAGAGCCGTTGAAGCTTTCTTT	CSARAVEAFF
TRBV5-1	.	TRBJ2-7	many	TGCGCCAGCAGCTTGGAAACTAGTCCCTACGAGCAGTACTTC	CASSLETSPYEQYF
TRBV4-2	.	TRBJ1-2	few	TGTGCCAGCAGCCAAGAAATGGCAGGTAGAGGCTACACCTTC	CASSQEMAGRGYTF
TRBV28	.	TRBJ2-3	.	TGTGCCAGCAGCCTTCCCGGGTTTGGGCAGTATTTT	CASSLPGFGQYF
TRBV12-3/TRBV12-4	.	TRBJ1-2	few	TGTGCCAGCAGCTTAGACAGGCCGGGTGGCTACACCTTC	CASSLDRPGGYTF
TRBV7-6	TRBD2	TRBJ2-7	few	TGTGCCAGCAGCTTAAGTACTAGCGCCCACGAGCAGTACTTC	CASSLSTSAHEQYF
TRBV13	.	TRBJ2-3	.	TGTGCCAGCAGCTTGACTAGCGGGACAGGGGTTACGCAGTATTTT	CASSLTSGTGVTQYF
TRBV29-1	.	TRBJ2-4	many	TGCAGCGTTGAATTGGGGGCAAACATTCAGTACTTC	CSVELGANIQYF
TRBV20-1	.	TRBJ1-1	.	TGCAGTGCTAGGAAGGCCGGGACTGAAGCTTTCTTT	CSARKAGTEAFF
TRBV20-1	.	TRBJ2-3	.	TGCAGTGCTAGCGAAAACCGGGCCCAGCAGTATTTT	CSASENRAQQYF
TRBV10-2	.	TRBJ2-7	many	TGCGCCAGCAGTGAGATCACCTCCTACGAGCAGTACTTC	CASSEITSYEQYF
TRBV12-3/TRBV12-4	TRBD2	TRBJ2-3	.	TGTGCCAGCAGTTCCCTACTAGCGGGAGTATTGGCAGATACGCAGTATTTT	CASSSLLAGVLADTQYF
TRBV24-1	TRBD2	TRBJ2-1	many	TGTGCCACCAGTGACCCCCTAGCGGGAGGTAGTAATGAGCAGTTCTTC	CATSDPLAGGSNEQFF
TRBV7-9	TRBD2	TRBJ2-1	few	TGTGCCAGCAGCGCCCCCCTAGCGGACTCCTACAATGAGCAGTTCTTC	CASSAPLADSYNEQFF